A selection of T cell receptor beta chains follows, all from one sample in a study of response to subunit inactivated influenza vaccine. TCRdb itself ran the RT-PCR reads through MiXCR, one entry per CDR3 protein. This sample has roughly 520,000 distinct CDR3 sequences, with less than 30% found just once. The input for sequencing was CD4+ T cells sorted from PBMCs, taken about 5 days after vaccination. These receptors all come from a man between 45 and 60 years old who received an inactivated influenza vaccine. Each CDR3 is given with its conserved first and last residue. A D gene is named only where the DNA matches it firmly. Size is omitted from some rows. Given values are once, few, many or a class for expanded clones.

clone_size | j_call | d_call | v_call | cdr3_nt | cdr3_aa
. | TRBJ2-7 | TRBD2 | TRBV9 | TGTGCCAGCAGCCCCAAACCAGGGACTAGCGACGAGCAGTACTTC | CASSPKPGTSDEQYF
few | TRBJ2-7 | . | TRBV28 | TGTGCCAGCAGGCTCAGAGCATCCTACGAGCAGTACTTC | CASRLRASYEQYF
. | TRBJ2-3 | TRBD2 | TRBV20-1 | TGCAGTGCTACGACTAGCGGGAGTACAGATACGCAGTATTTT | CSATTSGSTDTQYF
. | TRBJ1-6 | . | TRBV11-2 | TGTGCCAGCAGATTGACCGTTGATAATTCACCCCTCCACTTT | CASRLTVDNSPLHF
few | TRBJ1-1 | TRBD1 | TRBV19 | TGTGCCAGTAGGACAGGGGTGGGAAACACTGAAGCTTTCTTT | CASRTGVGNTEAFF
many | TRBJ1-1 | . | TRBV11-2 | TGTGCCAGCAGCTTTAGGATGGGCACTGAAGCTTTCTTT | CASSFRMGTEAFF
. | TRBJ2-1 | TRBD2 | TRBV20-1 | TGCAGTCGGTTGCGGGAGGGACCCTACAATGAGCAGTTCTTC | CSRLREGPYNEQFF
. | TRBJ2-3 | . | TRBV7-9 | TGTGCCAGCAGCTCGTCCAGGTGGCGTACAGATACGCAGTATTTT | CASSSSRWRTDTQYF
. | TRBJ1-1 | . | TRBV11-2 | TGTGCCAGCAGCTTAGATGGGGGCACTGAAGCTTTCTTT | CASSLDGGTEAFF
. | TRBJ2-3 | . | TRBV11-2 | TGTGCCAGCAGCTTAGATACGGGGCAGAAACGCACAGATACGCAGTATTTT | CASSLDTGQKRTDTQYF
. | TRBJ2-6 | . | TRBV4-1 | TGCGCCAGCAGCCAAGATGACAGAGTCTACTCTGGGGCCAACGTCCTGACTTTC | CASSQDDRVYSGANVLTF
many | TRBJ2-7 | . | TRBV7-2 | TGTGCCAGCAGCTTAGCCCATCAGACTGAGCAGTACTTC | CASSLAHQTEQYF
. | TRBJ2-7 | TRBD2 | TRBV6-1 | TGTGCCAGCAGGACTAGCGTGGGGTCCTACGAGCAGTACTTC | CASRTSVGSYEQYF
many | TRBJ1-6 | . | TRBV12-3/TRBV12-4 | TGTGCCAGCAGTTTAGTGGGGGGCACTTCACCCCTCCACTTT | CASSLVGGTSPLHF
. | TRBJ2-1 | TRBD2 | TRBV7-6 | TGTGCCAGCAGCTTAGACGGGACTAGGGATGAGCAGTTCTTC | CASSLDGTRDEQFF
few | TRBJ2-2 | . | TRBV10-3 | TGTGCCACCTCCCTCGAGGGGGGAAACACCGGGGAGCTGTTTTTT | CATSLEGGNTGELFF
few | TRBJ1-4 | . | TRBV11-2 | TGTGCCAGCAGCGACCGTCCAGGGGTTCCTAATGAAAAACTGTTTTTT | CASSDRPGVPNEKLFF
few | TRBJ2-7 | TRBD1 | TRBV5-1 | TGCGCCAGCAGCCACCCTCTGGGACAGGGCCCCTACGAGCAGTACTTC | CASSHPLGQGPYEQYF
. | TRBJ2-4 | . | TRBV2 | TGTGCCAGCAGTGTAATTCCAAGGGACATTCAGTACTTC | CASSVIPRDIQYF
few | TRBJ2-1 | . | TRBV7-2 | TGTGCCAGCAGCTTAGTTGGGGCCACCTACAATGAGCAGTTCTTC | CASSLVGATYNEQFF
few | TRBJ2-7 | TRBD1 | TRBV12-3/TRBV12-4 | TGTGCCAGCAGTCCGGGGACAGGCCCCTGGGACGAGCAGTACTTC | CASSPGTGPWDEQYF
. | TRBJ2-6 | . | TRBV30 | TGTGCCTGGAGTTTTGGGGCGGGACAGCCTGATTTAACACAGGGGGCCAACGTCCTGACTTTC | CAWSFGAGQPDLTQGANVLTF
few | TRBJ2-2 | . | TRBV5-1 | TGCGCCAGCAGATCGACGGCGGGACCGTCGGCCGGGGAGCTGTTTTTT | CASRSTAGPSAGELFF
few | TRBJ2-3 | TRBD2 | TRBV20-1 | TGCAGTGCTAGAGATCCCGGGACTAGCGGGAGGGCAGATACGCAGTATTTT | CSARDPGTSGRADTQYF
. | TRBJ2-1 | . | TRBV11-2 | TGTGCCAGCAGCTTAAGAGCAGAGAGCTCCTACAATGAGCAGTTCTTC | CASSLRAESSYNEQFF
few | TRBJ2-5 | TRBD2 | TRBV20-1 | TGCAGTGCTAGAGTGGGTAGCGGGAGTTTAGGTGACCAGTACTTC | CSARVGSGSLGDQYF
many | TRBJ1-2 | TRBD1 | TRBV20-1 | TGCAGTGCTACGGACAGGGGGCCAGATCCCGGTCGCGGCACCTTC | CSATDRGPDPGRGTF
. | TRBJ1-5 | . | TRBV12-3/TRBV12-4 | TGTGCCAGCACTTTGTTCGGGGATAGCAATCAGCCCCAGCATTTT | CASTLFGDSNQPQHF